This T cell receptor beta chain was captured in a study of beta chain features in type 1 diabetes (dated by TCRdb to the late 2010s). Context from the whole study: No differences in mean age, gender distribution, total cell number or subset yield were found between patients and healthy donors. The study compared the TCRB repertoires of sorted circulating CD4+ T cell subsets in recently diagnosed type 1 diabetes patients with those in matched healthy donors. Naive and central memory subsets were obtained from all 30 or so donors, but regulatory and stem cell-like memory subsets were isolated from only 8 patients and about 8 healthy donors. A total of 90 million to 130 million sorted cells were examined across all samples, and a strong correlation was observed between cell number per subset and RNA yield. Study-wide conclusions, independent of this receptor: Type 1 diabetes patients showed a moderate but significant shortening of TCRB CDR3 length in all four CD4+ subsets. At VDJ recombination sites, type 1 diabetes patients had fewer insertions and more deleted nucleotides, which implies abnormalities in thymic rearrangement. Only small numbers of individuals were included in the HLA sub-analyses, which left unresolved whether HLA type had any influence on TCRB rearrangement. PCR might favor shorter templates, but patient and control samples were amplified and corrected together, so any skew would affect both groups equally. Naive, central memory and regulatory TCRB repertoires appeared to be more alike among patients than among healthy donors. Because cDNA was sequenced instead of genomic DNA, activated cells with high expression could be over-represented, although the groups did not differ in activation or CD3 levels.

This clone was seen more than once but under ten times. Its antigen is not yet known. Per-base quality was not reported, and no clone a single base away is much larger than it. The CDR3 goes from the cysteine to the phenylalanine over 15 residues. The kept DNA is CDR3 alone, 45 bases in frame from the first base. CDR1 and CDR2 were assigned from the germline V gene as MNHNS and SASEGT. Ends trimmed: V by 4 bases, J by 13 bases; bases unmatched to a gene: 8. The High Capacity cDNA Reverse Transcription Kit was used to reverse transcribe all of the isolated RNA, meaning that expressed TCRB transcripts were what got sequenced. Naive, central memory and regulatory T cell samples underwent deep immunoSEQ sequencing, averaging approximately 3.5 million total reads per sample. Sorted cells were lysed in RLT buffer, and RNA was extracted using DNase-treated RNeasy Micro or Mini kits according to cell number. Each cell subset was processed on its own to prevent cross-contamination, while patient and healthy donor samples were processed together. The immunoSEQ multiplex PCR was used to amplify TCRB sequences from cDNA, yielding 87-bp fragments that span the CDR3 region. Amplicons were sequenced on the Illumina HiSeq platform. In the authors' own workflow: Synthetic template baselines were used to correct PCR bias computationally, reads within Hamming distance 2 were collapsed together, and singletons that could not be merged were discarded. By aligning reads against IMGT, V, D and J genes, CDR3 length, and insertions or deletions at six rearrangement sites were assigned. Within each subset, clonotype counts were normalized to sorted cell number, and only after that were true diversity and Gini coefficients computed with the tcR R package. The overlap coefficient, calculated on TCRB nucleotide sequences, was used to measure repertoire sharing. As a proxy for the pre-selection repertoire, out-of-frame TCRB sequences from naive cells were analyzed. In TCRdb, the immuneACCESS table is reduced to in-frame sequences with V and J assigned. These tables do not hold every clone; where another copy was compared, an unresolved V gene accounts for under half, and the others remain unexplained. Clone size and the V and J calls come from that table; the DNA yielded D and trimming. This sample lists 970,000 or so clones; 15% to 20% were detected once. Clones ranked in the top ten supply 0.023% of the sample.

Each donor gave one peripheral blood draw, averaging approximately 0.12 L, which was collected into heparinised tubes. A BD FACSAria II and a panel including CD45RO, CCR7, CD25, CD127, CD95 and CD27 were used to sort naive, central memory, regulatory and stem cell-like memory CD4+ T cells. Purity was above 95% for every sorted population. PBMCs were separated immediately by Lymphoprep density gradient centrifugation and were stained directly, without being cultured. So that batch effects would be minimized, each experiment stained and sorted samples in pairs, pairing one healthy donor with one patient.

This chain joins TRBV6-1 to TRBJ2-1, with 15 junctional bases fitting TRBD2. The clonotype was recovered from a woman in her late teens or twenties in good health. Sequenced: naive CD4+ T cells from blood. Taken with the paper, the label for cell subset or site translates to: true naive CD4+ T cells. The CDR3 protein is CASSVGLAGGLKQFF. The nucleotide sequence is TGTGCCAGCAGTGTAGGACTAGCGGGAGGGTTGAAACAGTTCTTC.